This TCR beta chain was sequenced for a study of T cells in Graves' hyperthyroidism and ophthalmopathy. Study-wide context: The initial diagnosis was the point when peripheral blood was collected, ahead of any treatment. General study findings and limits: Ophthalmopathy, which appeared later, was predicted by the model a median approximately 6 months before onset.

The CDR3 consists of 17 residues. Germline CDR1 is SGHVS and CDR2 is FQNEAQ. V was pared by 0 bases and J by 0 bases, with 4 bases of the junction left unmatched. Amplification targeted TCR beta CDR3 regions from RNA transcripts. The TCR CDR3 was amplified in a first-round RT-PCR using the HTBI primer set. TCRdb ran MiXCR on the multiplex PCR reads and lists one entry per CDR3 protein. Of 50,000 to 60,000 distinct CDR3 sequences listed, about 49% are singletons. A roughly 9.1 ml volume of fresh peripheral blood provided the PBMCs. This clonotype was recorded many times. Its target is unknown. The specimen was blood. The clonotype was recovered from a woman aged 25-40 years with Graves' ophthalmopathy. The chain has TRBV7-8 and TRBJ2-2; 7 positions match TRBD2. The CDR3 coding sequence is TGTGCCAGCAGCTTAGCGCTCGGACTAGCGAACACCGGGGAGCTGTTTTTT. Protein: CASSLALGLANTGELFF.